This is a list of T cell receptor beta chains from one sample in a study of OX40 agonist ivuxolimab in advanced cancers. Measured with immunoSEQ multiplex PCR; TCRdb has only the in-frame clones, and not every one. Of 9,000 to 10,000 clones listed, roughly 71% are singletons. Sequencing used CD4+ or CD8+ T cells sorted from blood, obtained in a trial of the OX40 agonist ivuxolimab. These receptors were taken from an adult with an advanced solid tumor such as melanoma, head and neck, liver or kidney cancer. Each CDR3 is given with its conserved first and last residue. A D gene is named only where the DNA matches it firmly. Some rows have no size entry. The others give once, few or many, or a class for an expanded clone.

.	TRBV15	TRBD1	TRBJ2-7	CATSSSPGQASYEQYF	TGTGCCACCAGCAGCTCCCCGGGACAGGCCTCCTACGAGCAGTACTTC
once	TRBV7-4	.	TRBJ2-6	CASSLLSSSQSRANVLTF	TGTGCCAGCAGCCTTCTCAGTTCATCACAAAGTCGGGCCAACGTCCTGACTTTC
.	TRBV7-6	TRBD2	TRBJ2-7	CASSLSGGSYEQYF	TGTGCCAGCAGCTTAAGCGGGGGGTCCTACGAGCAGTACTTC
.	TRBV5-1	TRBD1	TRBJ2-5	CASSLADRSQETQYF	TGCGCCAGCAGCTTGGCGGACAGGTCCCAAGAGACCCAGTACTTC
.	TRBV27	.	TRBJ2-1	CASRSGSSYNEQFF	TGTGCCAGCAGATCCGGATCCTCCTACAATGAGCAGTTCTTC
.	TRBV28	TRBD2	TRBJ2-1	CASSLHGGATPQEQFF	TGTGCCAGCAGTTTACACGGGGGGGCCACTCCCCAGGAGCAGTTCTTC
.	TRBV7-8	.	TRBJ2-7	CASSLAGDGATYEQYF	TGTGCCAGCAGCTTAGCGGGGGACGGAGCCACCTACGAGCAGTACTTC
.	TRBV7-9	.	TRBJ2-7	CASSSPNSYEQYF	TGTGCCAGCAGCTCTCCGAACTCCTACGAGCAGTACTTC
.	TRBV19	.	TRBJ1-2	CASFSYGYTF	TGTGCCAGTTTTAGCTATGGCTACACCTTC
.	TRBV4-3	TRBD1	TRBJ1-6	CASSPGTGFNSPLHF	TGCGCCAGCAGCCCCGGGACAGGATTTAATTCACCCCTCCACTTT
once	TRBV9	.	TRBJ1-1	CASSAGGGFEAFF	TGTGCCAGCAGCGCAGGCGGAGGATTCGAAGCTTTCTTT
.	TRBV4-1	.	TRBJ2-1	CASSQTRHNEQFF	TGCGCCAGCAGCCAAACGAGACACAATGAGCAGTTCTTC
.	TRBV4-2	.	TRBJ2-1	CASSQDWDSVYNEQFF	TGTGCCAGCAGCCAAGACTGGGACTCCGTATACAATGAGCAGTTCTTC
.	TRBV27	.	TRBJ2-7	CASSLLSEYEQYF	TGTGCCAGCAGTTTATTATCAGAGTACGAGCAGTACTTC
.	TRBV9	.	TRBJ2-7	CASSVGESYEQYF	TGTGCCAGCAGCGTTGGGGAATCCTACGAGCAGTACTTC
.	TRBV11-1	TRBD2	TRBJ2-7	CASSPTRTSGSGEQYF	TGTGCCAGCAGCCCCACACGGACTAGCGGGAGCGGCGAGCAGTACTTC
.	TRBV9	.	TRBJ1-2	CASSEPHGGYTF	TGTGCCAGCAGCGAGCCACATGGCGGCTACACCTTC
few	TRBV6-5	TRBD2	TRBJ2-5	CASSYSSSGYQETQYF	TGTGCCAGCAGTTACTCTTCTAGCGGTTACCAAGAGACCCAGTACTTC
.	TRBV4-1	.	TRBJ1-2	CASSQVGERSDGYTF	TGCGCCAGCAGCCAAGTAGGAGAGAGGTCGGATGGCTACACCTTC
.	TRBV27	TRBD2	TRBJ2-5	CASSLSASGIQETQYF	TGTGCCAGCAGTTTATCGGCTAGCGGCATCCAAGAGACCCAGTACTTC
.	TRBV5-1	TRBD1	TRBJ1-1	CASSLAWRTGGTEAFF	TGCGCCAGCAGCTTGGCCTGGCGGACAGGGGGCACTGAAGCTTTCTTT
.	TRBV6-6	.	TRBJ2-1	CASSLSNERFF	TGTGCCAGCAGTTTGAGCAATGAGCGGTTCTTC
many	TRBV28	TRBD1	TRBJ2-3	CASSGQGLDTQYF	TGTGCCAGCAGTGGACAGGGATTGGATACGCAGTATTTT
.	TRBV5-4	.	TRBJ2-3	CASSRAWGEADTQYF	TGTGCCAGCAGCAGGGCGTGGGGTGAGGCAGATACGCAGTATTTT
.	TRBV7-3	TRBD2	TRBJ2-3	CASSPGGVGDTQYF	TGTGCCAGCAGCCCCGGGGGGGTGGGAGATACGCAGTATTTT
.	TRBV4-3	.	TRBJ1-2	CASSQEWGGYGYTF	TGCGCCAGCAGCCAAGAATGGGGAGGCTATGGCTACACCTTC
.	TRBV6-5	TRBD2	TRBJ2-1	CASRLAGGSNEQFF	TGTGCCAGCAGGCTAGCGGGGGGCTCCAATGAGCAGTTCTTC
.	TRBV6-5	.	TRBJ2-1	CASSYSGRDDEQFF	TGTGCCAGCAGTTACTCTGGCAGGGACGATGAGCAGTTCTTC
.	TRBV19	.	TRBJ2-7	CASSPTLGGAEQYF	TGTGCCAGTAGTCCCACTTTAGGGGGAGCCGAGCAGTACTTC
.	TRBV2	.	TRBJ2-7	CASSEVGSSHEQYF	TGTGCCAGCAGTGAAGTTGGCTCTTCCCACGAGCAGTACTTC
.	TRBV28	.	TRBJ2-3	CASSYVPPDTQYF	TGTGCCAGCAGTTACGTACCTCCAGATACGCAGTATTTT
.	TRBV10-3	.	TRBJ2-1	CAIKTEHNEQFF	TGTGCCATCAAGACAGAACACAATGAGCAGTTCTTC
.	TRBV4-3	.	TRBJ2-6	CASSQAVWGAGANVLTF	TGCGCCAGCAGCCAAGCCGTTTGGGGCGCGGGGGCCAACGTCCTGACTTTC
.	TRBV5-1	.	TRBJ2-3	CASSLRQAGDTQYF	TGCGCCAGCAGCTTGAGGCAGGCAGGAGATACGCAGTATTTT
.	TRBV30	TRBD1	TRBJ1-1	CAWSPGQGAEAFF	TGTGCCTGGAGTCCGGGACAGGGGGCTGAAGCTTTCTTT
.	TRBV7-2	.	TRBJ2-3	CASSLDGEKSTDTQYF	TGTGCCAGCAGCTTAGACGGGGAAAAGAGCACAGATACGCAGTATTTT
.	TRBV28	TRBD1	TRBJ1-4	CASSSLTQGAREKLFF	TGTGCCAGCAGTTCCTTAACGCAGGGGGCGCGTGAAAAACTGTTTTTT
.	TRBV4-1	TRBD2	TRBJ2-7	CASSQEQTSSGSFYEQYF	TGCGCCAGCAGCCAAGAACAGACCTCTAGCGGGAGTTTCTACGAGCAGTACTTC
once	TRBV2	.	TRBJ1-5	CASRDGYSNQPQHF	TGTGCCAGCAGGGACGGATATAGCAATCAGCCCCAGCATTTT
.	TRBV2	.	TRBJ1-1	CATKGVGLEAFF	TGTGCCACCAAAGGGGTCGGGCTTGAAGCTTTCTTT
.	TRBV19	.	TRBJ1-1	CASSISGMGLNTEAFF	TGTGCCAGTAGTATATCCGGGATGGGGCTGAACACTGAAGCTTTCTTT
.	TRBV29-1	.	TRBJ2-2	CSVLLIENTGELFF	TGCAGCGTTTTATTAATCGAGAACACCGGGGAGCTGTTTTTT
few	TRBV7-3	.	TRBJ2-4	CASSLSGDIQYF	TGTGCCAGCAGCTTAAGTGGGGACATTCAGTACTTC
once	TRBV7-8	.	TRBJ2-7	CASSPWGGQTSYEQYF	TGTGCCAGCAGCCCTTGGGGGGGACAGACTTCCTACGAGCAGTACTTC
.	TRBV7-9	.	TRBJ2-1	CASSRAGNEQFF	TGTGCCAGCAGCCGGGCCGGGAATGAGCAGTTCTTC
.	TRBV4-1	.	TRBJ2-3	CASSQEATRQYF	TGCGCCAGCAGCCAAGAGGCTACTAGGCAGTATTTT
.	TRBV4-3	.	TRBJ1-2	CASSQGLTNYGYTF	TGCGCCAGCAGCCAAGGGTTGACTAACTATGGCTACACCTTC
.	TRBV9	TRBD2	TRBJ2-3	CASSARLAGSTDTQYF	TGTGCCAGCAGCGCAAGACTAGCGGGGAGCACAGATACGCAGTATTTT
.	TRBV27	.	TRBJ2-7	CASSFAGPYEQYF	TGTGCCAGCAGCTTCGCGGGCCCCTACGAGCAGTACTTC
.	TRBV13	TRBD1	TRBJ2-2	CASSAGTGNTGELFF	TGTGCCAGCAGCGCCGGGACAGGGAACACCGGGGAGCTGTTTTTT
.	TRBV30	.	TRBJ1-2	CAWSTPHRDGPGYTF	TGTGCCTGGAGTACGCCACACAGGGATGGTCCTGGCTACACCTTC
medium-sized	TRBV7-9	.	TRBJ1-2	CASSYSPTDYYGYTF	TGTGCCAGCAGCTACTCCCCGACAGACTACTATGGCTACACCTTC
.	TRBV4-3	.	TRBJ1-2	CASSQDLLDRSYGYTF	TGCGCCAGCAGCCAAGATCTCCTGGACAGAAGCTATGGCTACACCTTC
.	TRBV6-1	.	TRBJ2-7	CASNAYEQYF	TGTGCCAGCAATGCCTACGAGCAGTACTTC
.	TRBV9	TRBD2	TRBJ2-7	CASSAASGETYEQYF	TGTGCCAGCAGCGCCGCTAGCGGGGAAACCTACGAGCAGTACTTC
few	TRBV19	.	TRBJ2-2	CASSSGPVNTGELFF	TGTGCCAGTAGTAGCGGGCCTGTAAACACCGGGGAGCTGTTTTTT